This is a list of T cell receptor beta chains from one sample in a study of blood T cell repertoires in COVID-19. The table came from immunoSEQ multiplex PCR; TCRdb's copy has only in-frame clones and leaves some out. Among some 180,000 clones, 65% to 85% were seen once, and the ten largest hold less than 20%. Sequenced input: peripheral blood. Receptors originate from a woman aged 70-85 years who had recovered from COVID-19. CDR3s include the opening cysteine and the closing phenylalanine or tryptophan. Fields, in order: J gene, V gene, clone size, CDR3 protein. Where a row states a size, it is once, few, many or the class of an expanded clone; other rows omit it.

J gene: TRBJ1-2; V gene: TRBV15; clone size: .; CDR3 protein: CATNPVGGNYGYTF
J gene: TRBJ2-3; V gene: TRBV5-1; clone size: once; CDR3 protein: CASSWGAGPTTDTQYF
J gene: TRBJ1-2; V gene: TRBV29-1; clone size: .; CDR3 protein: CSGRPAGNYGYTF
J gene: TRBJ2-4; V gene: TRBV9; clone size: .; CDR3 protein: CASSAEIRDRGKNIQYF
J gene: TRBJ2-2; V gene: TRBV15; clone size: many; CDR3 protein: CATSRGRNTGELFF
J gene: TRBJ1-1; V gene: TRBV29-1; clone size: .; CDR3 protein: CSVELWGRDTEAFF
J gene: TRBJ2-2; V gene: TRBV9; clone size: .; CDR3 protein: CASSAHPAGELFF
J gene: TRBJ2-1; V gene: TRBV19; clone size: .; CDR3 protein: CASRTGYDEQFF
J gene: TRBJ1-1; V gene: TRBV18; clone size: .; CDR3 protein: CASSRPGTGVNTEAFF
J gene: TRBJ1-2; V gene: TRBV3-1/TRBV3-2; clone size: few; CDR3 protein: CASSWGQGAYGYTF
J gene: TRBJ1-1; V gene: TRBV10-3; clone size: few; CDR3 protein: CAISEAGQGGPNTEAFF
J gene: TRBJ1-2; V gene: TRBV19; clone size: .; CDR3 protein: CASSHGGAPHYGYTF
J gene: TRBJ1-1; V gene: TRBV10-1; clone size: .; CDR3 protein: CASSESRGWNTEAFF
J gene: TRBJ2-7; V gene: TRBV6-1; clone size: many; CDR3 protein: CASSDLGEGSSYEQYF
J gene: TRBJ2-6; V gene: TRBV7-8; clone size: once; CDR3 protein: CASAARTTSGANVLTF
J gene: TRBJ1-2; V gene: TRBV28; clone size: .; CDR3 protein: CASSPGGGRGYGYTF
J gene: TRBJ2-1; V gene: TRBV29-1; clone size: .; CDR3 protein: CSALPAGRVGQFF
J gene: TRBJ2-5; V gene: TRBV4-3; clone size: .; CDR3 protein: CASSQGAQETQYF
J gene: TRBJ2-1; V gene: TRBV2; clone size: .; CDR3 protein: CASHSGPAGYNEQFF
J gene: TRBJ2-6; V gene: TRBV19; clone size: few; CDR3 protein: CASTGQGTGGVLTF
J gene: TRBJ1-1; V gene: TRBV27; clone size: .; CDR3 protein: CASSLGGGQGADTEAFF
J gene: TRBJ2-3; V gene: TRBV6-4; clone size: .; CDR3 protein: CASTWAPGNTQYF
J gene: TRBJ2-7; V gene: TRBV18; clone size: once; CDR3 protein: CASSLTDYEQYF
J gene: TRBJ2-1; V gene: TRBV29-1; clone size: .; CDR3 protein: CSVDPSSSYNEQFF
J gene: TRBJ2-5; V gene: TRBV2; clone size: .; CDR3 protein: CASSAKRGSETQYF
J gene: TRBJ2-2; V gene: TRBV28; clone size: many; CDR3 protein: CASSPPFWRENTGELFF
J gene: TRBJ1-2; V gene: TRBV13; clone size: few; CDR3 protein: CASSLQGNYGYTF
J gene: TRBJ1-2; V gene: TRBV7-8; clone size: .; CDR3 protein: CASSLGAGLRQFYGYTF
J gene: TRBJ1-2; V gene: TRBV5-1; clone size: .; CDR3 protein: CASSSSTGTSNYGYTF
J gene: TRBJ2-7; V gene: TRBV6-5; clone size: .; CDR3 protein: CASSSREIPYEQYF
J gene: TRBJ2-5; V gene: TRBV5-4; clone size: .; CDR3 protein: CASSPGYQETQYF
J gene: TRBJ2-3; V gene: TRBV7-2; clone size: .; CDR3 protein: CASSLAWGGTSARTDTQYF
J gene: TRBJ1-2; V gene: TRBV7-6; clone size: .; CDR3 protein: CASSSRPGGGNYGYTF
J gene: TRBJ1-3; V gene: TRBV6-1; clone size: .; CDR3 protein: CASSDTREPNTIYF
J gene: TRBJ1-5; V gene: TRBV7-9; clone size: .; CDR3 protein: CASSLGWRGGNQPQHF
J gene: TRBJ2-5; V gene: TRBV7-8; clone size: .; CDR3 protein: CASSRDSPGAQYF
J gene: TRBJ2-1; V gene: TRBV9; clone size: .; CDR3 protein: CASSVGGRRSGDNEQFF
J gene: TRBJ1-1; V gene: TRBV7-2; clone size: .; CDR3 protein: CASSLGRVPGGYAEAFF
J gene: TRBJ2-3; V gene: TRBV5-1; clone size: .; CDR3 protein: CASSWGTARTDTQYF
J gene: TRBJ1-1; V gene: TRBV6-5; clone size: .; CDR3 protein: CASSPTGWPEAFF
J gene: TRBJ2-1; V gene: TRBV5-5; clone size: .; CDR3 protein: CASTPGTRGRDEQFF
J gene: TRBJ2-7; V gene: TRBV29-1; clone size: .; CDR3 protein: CSATDGTGAYEQYF
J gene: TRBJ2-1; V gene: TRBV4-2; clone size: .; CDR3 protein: CASTLGERGAREQFF
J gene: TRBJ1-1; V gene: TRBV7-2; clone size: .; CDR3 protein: CASSLAREAFF
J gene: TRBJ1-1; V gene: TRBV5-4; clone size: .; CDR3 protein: CASSLPGQGTSEAFF
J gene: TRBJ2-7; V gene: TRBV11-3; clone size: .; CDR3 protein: CASSLGVRGNSYEQYF
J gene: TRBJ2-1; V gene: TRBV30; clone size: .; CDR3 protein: CAWSSSSGGAANEQFF
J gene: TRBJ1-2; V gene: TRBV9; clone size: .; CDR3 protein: CASSVLGANYGYTF
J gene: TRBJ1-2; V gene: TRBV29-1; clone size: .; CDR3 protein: CSVQKGDYGYTF
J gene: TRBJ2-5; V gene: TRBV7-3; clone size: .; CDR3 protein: CASSLGQGETQYF
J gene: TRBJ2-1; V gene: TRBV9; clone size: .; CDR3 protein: CASTRRGRESYNEQFF
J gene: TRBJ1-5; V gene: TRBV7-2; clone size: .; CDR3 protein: CASSPGGSDRQADQPQHF
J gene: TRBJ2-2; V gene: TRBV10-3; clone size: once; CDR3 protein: CAISDGLAGATGELFF
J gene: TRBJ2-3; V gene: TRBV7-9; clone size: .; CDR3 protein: CASSLRGSTDTQYF
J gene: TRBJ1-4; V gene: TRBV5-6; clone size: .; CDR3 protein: CASSLAYRGEKLFF
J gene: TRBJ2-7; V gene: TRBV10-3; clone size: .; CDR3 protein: CAISGSGSSYEQYF
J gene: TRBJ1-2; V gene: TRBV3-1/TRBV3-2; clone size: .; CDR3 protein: CASSRDRGRGYTF
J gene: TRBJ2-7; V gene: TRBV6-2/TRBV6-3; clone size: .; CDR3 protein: CASTPRQGIHEQYF